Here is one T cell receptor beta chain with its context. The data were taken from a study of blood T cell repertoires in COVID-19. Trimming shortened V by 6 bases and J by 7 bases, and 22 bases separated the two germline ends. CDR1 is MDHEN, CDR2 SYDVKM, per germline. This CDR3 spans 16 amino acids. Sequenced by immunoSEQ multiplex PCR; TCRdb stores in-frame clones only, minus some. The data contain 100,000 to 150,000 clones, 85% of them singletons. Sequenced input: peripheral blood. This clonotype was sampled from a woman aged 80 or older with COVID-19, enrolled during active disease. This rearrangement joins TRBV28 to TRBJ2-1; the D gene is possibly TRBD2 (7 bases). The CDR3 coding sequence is TGTGCCAGCAGAGGGGGAGGGGGAGGGCCGAGGAATGAGCAGTTCTTC. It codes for CASRGGGGGPRNEQFF.